These 18 T cell receptor beta chains were all obtained from the same sample, sequenced in a study of patients and donors after allogeneic stem cell transplantation. TCRdb called the RT-PCR reads again in MiXCR, with one record for every CDR3 protein. The sample has some 960,000 distinct CDR3 sequences; approximately 19% are singletons. Sequencing input: blood, either unsorted or a sorted T cell fraction (not recorded which). These receptors all come from a human donor who was either an allogeneic HSCT recipient or a stem cell or donor lymphocyte infusion donor (not recorded which). It is not recorded whose cells these are; they may come from a transplant donor.

The sample holds a few counts of this clonotype. The chain carries TRBV24-1 and TRBJ2-1, with 8 nucleotides matching TRBD1. The CDR3 extends over 13 amino acids. In germline, CDR1 is KGHDR, CDR2 SFDVKD. Losses at the gene ends were 7 bases for V and 6 bases for J; bases not matched to a gene: 4. CDR3 amino acids: CATSRGPVNEQFF. CDR3 nucleotides: TGTGCCACCAGCAGGGGGCCCGTCAATGAGCAGTTCTTC.

V and J are TRBV9 and TRBJ2-5, with 7 nucleotides matching TRBD1. Trimming at V came to 3 bases and at J to 7 bases, leaving 6 bases not matched to a gene. Germline V gene data show CDR1 as SGDLS and CDR2 as YYNGEE. The CDR3 is 13 residues long. The CDR3 DNA sequence: TGTGCCAGCAGCGCCAGGGGGAGTGGGACCCAGTACTTC. It translates to CASSARGSGTQYF.

In this sample, this clonotype turned up a few times. The chain combines TRBV10-3 with TRBJ2-3; D uncertain. This CDR3 spans 14 amino acids. The ends were cut back, 7 bases at V and 2 bases at J, with 13 bases in the middle. From germline, CDR1 is ENHRY and CDR2 SYGVKD. The CDR3 sequence: CAITSTTFTDTQYF. The CDR3 coding sequence is TGTGCCATCACCTCCACGACCTTCACAGATACGCAGTATTTT.

J is TRBJ2-1 and V is TRBV7-3, with D tentatively TRBD1 (6 bases). Germline V gene lookup returns CDR1 SGHTA and CDR2 FQGTGA. CDR3 size: 15 residues. The V and J ends lost 2 bases and 9 bases respectively, with 17 bases between them. The CDR3 DNA reads as TGTGCCAGCAGCTTATATCGTACAGGGATGTTTGAGCAGTTCTTC. Encoded protein: CASSLYRTGMFEQFF.

This clonotype has a handful of counts. The rearrangement joins TRBV20-1 to TRBJ2-1, with 11 bases that match TRBD1. This CDR3 spans 15 amino acids. CDR1 and CDR2 from the germline V gene are DFQATT and SNEGSKA (reference sequence). V dropped 5 bases and J dropped 8; count of bases not matched to a gene: 11. The DNA for the CDR3 is TGCAGTGCTTTAAGAGGCTGGGACAGGGGGTATGAGCAGTTCTTC. Translating gives CSALRGWDRGYEQFF.

This chain joins TRBV5-6 and TRBJ2-3; tentatively, D is TRBD2 (5 bases). Germline-derived CDR1 and CDR2 are SGHDT and YYEEEE. CDR3 size: 14 residues. V gave up 1 base and J gave up 6 bases, with 12 bases separating them. The CDR3 sequence: CASSLPGIADTQYF. CDR3 sequence (DNA): TGTGCCAGCAGCTTGCCTGGGATAGCGGATACGCAGTATTTT.

This clonotype has a handful of counts. The genes are TRBV12-3 or TRBV12-4 and TRBJ2-3; 7 nucleotides match TRBD2. This CDR3 has 15 amino acids. V lost 6 bases to trimming and J lost 0 bases; unmatched junction nucleotides: 6. CDR3 nucleotides: TGTGCCAGCAGAAAAGGTAGCGGGAGCACAGATACGCAGTATTTT. It is translated as CASRKGSGSTDTQYF.

V usage is TRBV19 and J usage is TRBJ2-2; perhaps TRBD2 as D (6 bases). The germline CDR1 and CDR2 sequences are LNHDA and SQIVND (reference sequence). V shed 3 bases and J shed 4 bases, with 18 bases lying between them. This CDR3 comprises 17 residues. This CDR3 is CASSIGTPSKGTGELFF. CDR3 coding DNA: TGTGCCAGTAGTATCGGGACTCCATCGAAGGGCACCGGGGAGCTGTTTTTT.

At least ten counts were recorded for this clonotype. The chain uses TRBV12-3 or TRBV12-4 and TRBJ2-1; TRBD1 agrees at 8 bases. The CDR3 totals 15 residues. Trimming at V came to 2 bases and at J to 5 bases, leaving 5 bases not matched to a gene. The CDR3, as DNA: TGTGCCAGCAGTTTAACAGGGGGTCGGGACAATGAGCAGTTCTTC. Its protein product is CASSLTGGRDNEQFF.

The V gene is TRBV6-2 or TRBV6-3, the J gene TRBJ1-1; a weak D match, TRBD1 (6 bases). With 5 bases removed from V and 0 bases from J, the gap between germline ends came to 13 bases. The length of the CDR3 is 15 residues. Germline loops: CDR1 MNHEY, CDR2 SVGEGT. As DNA, the CDR3 is TGTGCCAGCAGTGACCCCAGGGGAATGAACACTGAAGCTTTCTTT. Translation: CASSDPRGMNTEAFF.

The chain carries TRBV9 and TRBJ2-1; 11 nucleotides align to TRBD2. The CDR3 spans 15 residues. Per the germline V gene, CDR1 is SGDLS and CDR2 is YYNGEE. Trimming took 3 bases from V and 7 from J; bases not matched to a gene: 6. CDR3 sequence (DNA): TGTGCCAGCAGCGGGATAGCGGGGGGGGGTAATGAGCAGTTCTTC. Protein: CASSGIAGGGNEQFF.

This clonotype was observed a handful of times. The rearrangement links TRBV20-1 to TRBJ2-7; 11 nucleotides agree with TRBD2. V trimming: 1 base; J trimming: 2 bases; junction bases outside the gene matches: 7. Per germline, CDR1 DFQATT and CDR2 SNEGSKA (reference sequence). This CDR3 spans 16 amino acids. The CDR3 loop is CSARATSGRMAYEQYF. CDR3 DNA sequence: TGCAGTGCTAGAGCAACTAGCGGGAGAATGGCCTACGAGCAGTACTTC.

This clonotype was found a few times. The chain recombines TRBV7-9 with TRBJ2-7, with D possibly matching TRBD2 (5 bases). Trimming removed 5 bases from V and 6 bases from J, with 20 bases in between. There are 15 residues in the CDR3. Germline CDR1 SEHNR, CDR2 FQNEAQ (reference sequence). The CDR3 loop is CASSPPGQAEGEQYF. DNA of the CDR3: TGTGCCAGCAGCCCCCCCGGCCAGGCCGAGGGCGAGCAGTACTTC.

This clonotype was detected ten times or more. The chain is built from TRBV12-3 or TRBV12-4 and TRBJ2-2; no definite D call. Trimming left V 3 bases short and J 6 bases short, with 5 bases between. The CDR3 length is 12 residues. CDR3 sequence: CASSLYPGELFF. CDR3 coding DNA: TGTGCCAGCAGTTTGTACCCCGGGGAGCTGTTTTTT.

J is TRBJ2-5 and V is TRBV27; D could derive from TRBD1 or TRBD2 (7 bases each). With 6 bases removed from V and 4 bases from J, the gap between germline ends came to 21 bases. This CDR3 contains 16 residues. Germline assignment: CDR1 MNHEY and CDR2 SMNVEV (reference sequence). CDR3 residues: CASSPPRLAGGETQYF. The DNA for the CDR3 is TGTGCCAGCAGCCCACCCCGACTAGCAGGGGGAGAGACCCAGTACTTC.

A few counts support this clonotype. The V gene is TRBV20-1, the J gene TRBJ2-7, with 8 bases fitting TRBD1. The CDR3 sequence is 12 residues long. J was trimmed by 7 bases and V by 3 bases; bases with no gene match: 5. Germline CDR1 and CDR2: DFQATT and SNEGSKA (reference sequence). In DNA form, the CDR3 reads TGCAGTGCTAGTCCAGGGGGCTGGGAGCAGTACTTC. Its protein is CSASPGGWEQYF.

V gene TRBV5-1 combines with J gene TRBJ2-7, with 9 bases aligning to TRBD1. The CDR3 extends over 14 amino acids. Germline V gene data show CDR1 as SGHRS and CDR2 as YFSETQ. J gave up 3 bases and V 2 bases, and 3 bases lay outside the gene matches. The CDR3 is CASSFRTGVYEQYF. CDR3 coding DNA: TGCGCCAGCAGCTTCAGGACAGGGGTCTACGAGCAGTACTTC.

In this sample, this clonotype turned up a few times. Germline and junction disagree at one end, which may indicate a read error. This chain links TRBV7-9 with TRBJ1-4, with 9 positions matching TRBD1. CDR1 and CDR2 (germline): SEHNR, FQNEAQ (reference sequence). CDR3 length equals 13 residues. CDR3 coding DNA: TGTGCCAGCACCGGACAGGGGTTTGAAAAACTATTTTTT. Amino acids: CASTGQGFEKLFF.